The source of this T cell receptor (beta chain) is a study of T cell responses to AZD1222 COVID-19 vaccine. About this clone: The antigen remains unidentified.

Clones were sequenced by immunoSEQ multiplex PCR, and TCRdb holds only the in-frame ones, with some missing. Found here are approximately 140,000 clones, roughly 90% of them singletons; the top ten hold 1.5% to 2%. The analysis combined second doses at about 4 or about 12 weeks. CDR3 length: 16 amino acids. Germline V gene lookup returns CDR1 KGHSH and CDR2 LQKENI. V lost 0 bases and J lost 0, with 11 bases in between. Overall study results and limits: Spike-specific TCR breadth and depth were elevated following two AZD1222 doses. It should be noted that donors were predominantly white British and more often female, and clonal diversity was possibly underestimated.

The sample was peripheral blood, taken 28 days after the second AZD1222 dose. This sequence was found in an adult who received the AZD1222 COVID-19 vaccine. V is TRBV18 and J is TRBJ1-1; D is ambiguous. As DNA, the CDR3 is TGTGCCAGCTCACCACCGTTCCAGACTTTGAACACTGAAGCTTTCTTT. Translated, it gives CASSPPFQTLNTEAFF.